A single sample is the source of the 16 T cell receptor beta chains below, sequenced in a study of blood T cell repertoires in COVID-19 (dated by TCRdb to between 2020 and 2021). The library was built by means of the immunoSEQ multiplex PCR assay. As stored in TCRdb, this immuneACCESS dataset retains in-frame rearrangements with V and J assigned. A fraction of the clones does not appear; measured against another copy, unresolved V genes explain less than half of the discrepancy, and the remainder lacks a known reason. The sample yields about 180,000 clones; roughly 81% were counted once. The ten most abundant clones make up 10% to 15% of the sample. Material for sequencing was peripheral blood. Receptors were obtained from a woman older than 75 with COVID-19, enrolled during active disease.

The chain carries TRBV4-1 and TRBJ1-4, with unresolved D. Looked up from germline, CDR1 is MGHRA and CDR2 is YSYEKL. The CDR3 loop spans 14 amino acids. Trimming took off 0 bases at V and 5 bases at J, with 7 bases between the two ends. The DNA for the CDR3 is TGCGCCAGCAGCCAAGACAGATTCAATGAAAAACTGTTTTTT. Its translation: CASSQDRFNEKLFF.

This sequence joins TRBV19 and TRBJ2-1; the match to TRBD1 covers 10 bases. The germline gives CDR1 LNHDA, CDR2 SQIVND (reference sequence). V lost 4 bases and J lost 8; bases outside the gene matches: 8. The CDR3 covers 15 residues. This chain's CDR3 is CASSTTGQGWDEQFF. In DNA form, the CDR3 reads TGTGCCAGTAGTACCACGGGACAGGGGTGGGATGAGCAGTTCTTC. Drawing the rest from reference TRBV19 and TRBJ2-1, the complete variable domain is DGGITQSPKYLFRKEGQNVTLSCEQNLNHDAMYWYRQDPGQGLRLIYYSQIVNDFQKGDIAEGYSVSREKKESFPLTVTSAQKNPTAFYLCASSTTGQGWDEQFFGPGTRLTVL.

This CDR3 reads CASSQLPRAYTRSYNEQFF. Here the CDR3 DNA reads TGTGCCAGCAGCCAATTGCCCAGGGCCTACACCCGCTCCTACAATGAGCAGTTCTTC. The V and J genes are TRBV16 and TRBJ2-1, with D maybe TRBD1 (5 bases). Trimming left V 1 base short and J 0 bases short, with 19 bases between. This CDR3 has 19 amino acids. The germline V gene encodes CDR1 KGHSY and CDR2 FQNENV. Variable domain in full (rest from reference TRBV16 and TRBJ2-1): GEEVAQTPKHLVRGEGQKAKLYCAPIKGHSYVFWYQQVLKNEFKFLISFQNENVFDETGMPKERFSAKCLPNSPCSLEIQATKLEDSAVYFCASSQLPRAYTRSYNEQFFGPGTRLTVL.

The chain recombines TRBV11-1 with TRBJ1-1; weak D call: TRBD1 (5 bases). V lost 4 bases, J lost 1 base, and 10 bases lay in between. The CDR3 is 14 residues long. CDR1 and CDR2 (germline): SGHAT, FQDESV (reference sequence). This CDR3 is CASSSEGRNTEAFF. DNA for the CDR3: TGTGCCAGCAGCTCGGAGGGACGGAACACTGAAGCTTTCTTT.

This clone has more than one count but fewer than ten. Here the CDR3 reads CASSGTGNTGELFF. CDR3 bases: TGTGCCAGCAGCGGGACAGGGAACACCGGGGAGCTGTTTTTT. V gene TRBV7-9 combines with J gene TRBJ2-2, with 8 bases that match TRBD1. The V and J ends lost 5 bases and 1 base, in that order; junction bases with no gene match: 0. Germline V gene lookup returns CDR1 SEHNR and CDR2 FQNEAQ (reference sequence). The CDR3 loop spans 14 amino acids. The complete variable domain, with remaining parts taken from reference TRBV7-9 and TRBJ2-2, reads DTGVSQNPRHKITKRGQNVTFRCDPISEHNRLYWYRQTLGQGPEFLTYFQNEAQLEKSRLLSDRFSAERPKGSFSTLEIQRTEQGDSAMYLCASSGTGNTGELFFGEGSRLTVL.

V usage is TRBV7-2 and J usage is TRBJ1-5, with D possibly matching TRBD1 (6 bases). The CDR3 extends over 13 amino acids. Germline lookup yields CDR1 SGHTA and CDR2 FQGNSA. Trimming pared 2 bases from V and 5 bases from J, leaving 7 bases between. CDR3 loop: CASSLQGYQPQHF. CDR3 DNA sequence: TGTGCCAGCAGCTTACAGGGGTATCAGCCCCAGCATTTT.

The rearrangement joins TRBV5-5 to TRBJ1-2, with TRBD1 identical over 7 bases. In germline, CDR1 is SGHKS, CDR2 YYEKEE (reference sequence). The J segment lost 2 bases and the V segment lost 0 bases, leaving 4 bases of the junction unmatched. This CDR3 spans 15 amino acids. The chain's CDR3 is CASSLGPGQNYGYTF. The CDR3 nucleotides read TGTGCCAGCAGCTTGGGACCGGGACAGAACTATGGCTACACCTTC. Variable domain in full (rest from reference TRBV5-5 and TRBJ1-2): DAGVTQSPTHLIKTRGQQVTLRCSPISGHKSVSWYQQVLGQGPQFIFQYYEKEERGRGNFPDRFSARQFPNYSSELNVNALLLGDSALYLCASSLGPGQNYGYTFGSGTRLTVV.

V is TRBV3-1 (or the pseudogene TRBV3-2) and J is TRBJ1-6, with D unclear. The CDR3 runs to 15 residues. Germline loops: CDR1 LGHDT, CDR2 YNNKEL (reference sequence). The V end was cut by 4 bases, the J end by 4 bases, with 11 bases between. CDR3 in amino acids: CASSRGGIYNSPLHF. The CDR3 DNA sequence: TGTGCCAGCAGCCGCGGAGGAATTTATAATTCACCCCTCCACTTT.

In regard to this clone: A junction boundary mismatches the germline segment, possibly from a read error. The chain combines TRBV7-3 with TRBJ2-3, with 9 bases identical to TRBD2. This CDR3 contains 17 residues. Germline V gene sequence: CDR1 SGHTA, CDR2 FQGTGA. CDR3 sequence reads: CASSVTYSGGGTDTQYF. In nucleotides, the CDR3 is TGTGCCAGCAGCGTAACCTATAGCGGGGGAGGCACAGATACGCAGTATTTT.

The gene calls are TRBV25-1 and TRBJ2-5, with D maybe TRBD1 (5 bases). The CDR3 loop spans 15 amino acids. Between the trimmed V and J ends, which lost 7 bases and 5 bases, there was a span of 20 bases. Looked up from germline, CDR1 is MGHDK and CDR2 is SYGVNS. CDR3 coding DNA: TGTGCCAGCACCTCGAAACAGGACCCAAGGGAGACCCAGTACTTC. Amino acids: CASTSKQDPRETQYF.

The sample holds one count of this clone. The chain recombines TRBV28 with TRBJ1-1; 9 bases fit TRBD1. The CDR3 contains 13 residues. Germline V lookup: CDR1 MDHEN, CDR2 SYDVKM. J was trimmed by 8 bases and V by 3 bases; bases with no gene match: 4. The CDR3 DNA sequence: TGTGCCAGCAGTTTCAACAGGGGGCAAGAAGCTTTCTTT. Translated: CASSFNRGQEAFF.

This chain connects TRBV19 to TRBJ2-2; D is unclear. The V gene's germline CDR1 is LNHDA and CDR2 SQIVND (reference sequence). CDR3 length: 11 amino acids. Trimming shortened V by 3 bases and J by 8 bases, and 4 bases separated the two germline ends. CDR3 coding DNA: TGTGCCAGTAGTATGTCAGGGGAGCTGTTTTTT. It yields the protein CASSMSGELFF.

This chain connects TRBV6-5 to TRBJ1-1, with D possibly being TRBD1 (5 bases). The V gene lost 4 bases and the J gene lost 1 base, with 10 bases spanning the gap. The CDR3 loop spans 14 amino acids. The V gene's germline CDR1 is MNHEY and CDR2 SVGAGI. The chain's CDR3 is CASSFPTANTEAFF. CDR3 in DNA: TGTGCCAGCAGTTTCCCGACAGCGAACACTGAAGCTTTCTTT.

This rearrangement joins TRBV7-2 to TRBJ1-1; perhaps TRBD1 as D (6 bases). The CDR3 is 14 residues long. Germline CDR1 reads SGHTA; CDR2 reads FQGNSA. The V end lost 3 bases, the J end lost 8 bases, and 16 bases lay between the germline ends. This CDR3 is CASSFLEAGAEAFF. The DNA of the CDR3 is TGTGCCAGCAGCTTTCTCGAGGCAGGGGCCGAAGCTTTCTTT. The full variable domain, with the rest looked up from reference TRBV7-2 and TRBJ1-1, is GAGVSQSPSNKVTEKGKDVELRCDPISGHTALYWYRQSLGQGLEFLIYFQGNSAPDKSGLPSDRFSAERTGGSVSTLTIQRTQQEDSAVYLCASSFLEAGAEAFFGQGTRLTVV.

This rearrangement joins TRBV7-6 to TRBJ2-2; 7 bases are shared with TRBD2. From germline, CDR1 is SGHVS and CDR2 FNYEAQ. The junction had 5 bases not matched to a gene; V was cut back by 3 bases and J by 4 bases. This CDR3 region has 15 residues. The CDR3 reads CASSFRGGGTGELFF. The DNA for the CDR3 is TGTGCCAGCAGCTTCCGAGGCGGGGGCACCGGGGAGCTGTTTTTT.

Only one count was recorded for this clone. The junction departs from the called germline gene at one end, perhaps through a read error. The rearrangement uses TRBV3-1 (or the pseudogene TRBV3-2) and TRBJ2-7, with D tentatively TRBD2 (7 bases). Germline V gives CDR1 LGHDT, CDR2 YNNKEL (reference sequence). CDR3 length equals 11 residues. The CDR3: CASSQGGGRIF. CDR3 bases: TGTGCCAGCAGCCAAGGGGGGGGCAGAATCTTC.